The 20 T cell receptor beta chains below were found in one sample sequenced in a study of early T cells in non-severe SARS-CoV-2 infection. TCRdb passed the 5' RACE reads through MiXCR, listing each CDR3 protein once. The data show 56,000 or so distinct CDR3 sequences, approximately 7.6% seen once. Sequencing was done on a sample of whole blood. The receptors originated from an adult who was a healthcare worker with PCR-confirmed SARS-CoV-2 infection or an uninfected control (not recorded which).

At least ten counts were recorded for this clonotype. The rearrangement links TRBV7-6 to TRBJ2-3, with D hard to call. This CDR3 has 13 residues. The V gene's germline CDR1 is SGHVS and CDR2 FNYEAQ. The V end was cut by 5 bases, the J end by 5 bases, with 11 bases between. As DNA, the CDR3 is TGTGCCAGCAGCCCTTTGGACCGAGATACGCAGTATTTT. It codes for CASSPLDRDTQYF.

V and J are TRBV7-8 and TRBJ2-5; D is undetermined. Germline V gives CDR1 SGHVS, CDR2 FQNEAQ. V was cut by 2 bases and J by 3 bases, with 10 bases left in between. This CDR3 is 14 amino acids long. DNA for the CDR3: TGTGCCAGCAGCTTATCCAGCCAAGAAGAGACCCAGTACTTC. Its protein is CASSLSSQEETQYF.

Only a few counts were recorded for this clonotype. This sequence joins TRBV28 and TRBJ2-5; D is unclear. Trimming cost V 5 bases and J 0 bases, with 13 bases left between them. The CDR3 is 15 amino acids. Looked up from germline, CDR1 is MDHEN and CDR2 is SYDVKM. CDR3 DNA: TGTGCCAGCAGTGACAAGGGAAACGACCAAGAGACCCAGTACTTC. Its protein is CASSDKGNDQETQYF.

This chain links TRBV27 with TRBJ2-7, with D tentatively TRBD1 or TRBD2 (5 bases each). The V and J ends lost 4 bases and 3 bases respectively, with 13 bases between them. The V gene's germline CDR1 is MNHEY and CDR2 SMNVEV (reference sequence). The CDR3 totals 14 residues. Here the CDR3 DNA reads TGTGCCAGCAGTTCTACCGGGACCGGCTACGAGCAGTACTTC. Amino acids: CASSSTGTGYEQYF.

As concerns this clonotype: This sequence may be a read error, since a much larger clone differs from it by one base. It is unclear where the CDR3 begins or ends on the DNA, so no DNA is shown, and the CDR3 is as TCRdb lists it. The CDR3 here is CSAGTWGLGAGEPFF. The V gene is TRBV20-1, the J gene TRBJ2-2; TRBD2, the table's D call, lacks a check against the DNA. CDR1 DFQATT and CDR2 SNEGSKA come from the germline V gene (reference sequence). Ends included, the CDR3 has 15 residues.

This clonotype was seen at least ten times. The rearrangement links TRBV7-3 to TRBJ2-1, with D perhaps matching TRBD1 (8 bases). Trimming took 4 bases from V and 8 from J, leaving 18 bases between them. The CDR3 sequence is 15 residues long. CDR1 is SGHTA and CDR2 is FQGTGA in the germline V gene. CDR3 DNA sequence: TGTGCCAGCAGCTCCCGACAGGGGACTAAGGATGAGCAGTTCTTC. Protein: CASSSRQGTKDEQFF. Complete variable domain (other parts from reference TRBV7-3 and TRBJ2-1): GAGVSQTPSNKVTEKGKYVELRCDPISGHTALYWYRQSLGQGPEFLIYFQGTGAADDSGLPNDRFFAVRPEGSVSTLKIQRTERGDSAVYLCASSSRQGTKDEQFFGPGTRLTVL.

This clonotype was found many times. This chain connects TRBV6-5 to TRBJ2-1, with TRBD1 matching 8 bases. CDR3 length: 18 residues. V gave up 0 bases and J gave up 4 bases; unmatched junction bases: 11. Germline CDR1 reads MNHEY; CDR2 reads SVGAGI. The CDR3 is CASSYSIPGQGPYNEQFF. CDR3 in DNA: TGTGCCAGCAGTTACTCGATCCCCGGACAGGGCCCTTACAATGAGCAGTTCTTC.

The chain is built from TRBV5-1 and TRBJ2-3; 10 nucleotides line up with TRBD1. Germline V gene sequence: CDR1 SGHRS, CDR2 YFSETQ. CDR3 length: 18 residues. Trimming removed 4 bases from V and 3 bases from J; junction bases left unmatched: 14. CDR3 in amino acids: CASSQFRDRGGGTDTQYF. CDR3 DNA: TGCGCCAGCAGCCAATTCCGGGACAGGGGAGGAGGGACAGATACGCAGTATTTT.

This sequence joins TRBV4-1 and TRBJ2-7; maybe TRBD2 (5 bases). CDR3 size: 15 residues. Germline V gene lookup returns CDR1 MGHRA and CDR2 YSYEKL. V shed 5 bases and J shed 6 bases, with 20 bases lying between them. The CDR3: CASSYVGLASSEQYF. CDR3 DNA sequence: TGCGCCAGCAGCTATGTTGGTCTAGCTTCATCCGAGCAGTACTTC.

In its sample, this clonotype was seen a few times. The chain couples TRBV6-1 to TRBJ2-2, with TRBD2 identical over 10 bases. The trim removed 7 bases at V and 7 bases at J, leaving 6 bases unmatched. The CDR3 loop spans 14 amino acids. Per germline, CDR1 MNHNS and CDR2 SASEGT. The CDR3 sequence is CASIPGLAIGELFF. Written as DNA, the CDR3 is TGTGCCAGCATTCCGGGACTAGCGATCGGGGAGCTGTTTTTT.

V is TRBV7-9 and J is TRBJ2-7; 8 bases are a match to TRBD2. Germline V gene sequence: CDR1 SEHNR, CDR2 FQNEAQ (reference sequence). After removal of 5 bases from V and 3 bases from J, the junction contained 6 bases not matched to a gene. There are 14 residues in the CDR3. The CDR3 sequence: CASSLGSGSYEQYF. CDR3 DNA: TGTGCCAGCAGCCTAGGAAGCGGGAGCTACGAGCAGTACTTC. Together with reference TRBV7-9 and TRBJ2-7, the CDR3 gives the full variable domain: DTGVSQNPRHKITKRGQNVTFRCDPISEHNRLYWYRQTLGQGPEFLTYFQNEAQLEKSRLLSDRFSAERPKGSFSTLEIQRTEQGDSAMYLCASSLGSGSYEQYFGPGTRLTVT.

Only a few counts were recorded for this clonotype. DNA for the CDR3: TGTGCCAGTGGGCGCCAGTTAAATCAGCCCCAGCATTTT. Its translation: CASGRQLNQPQHF. This chain links TRBV19 with TRBJ1-5; D not certain. The CDR3 extends over 13 amino acids. The V and J ends lost 8 bases and 4 bases respectively, with 12 bases between them. Germline values: CDR1 LNHDA, CDR2 SQIVND (reference sequence).

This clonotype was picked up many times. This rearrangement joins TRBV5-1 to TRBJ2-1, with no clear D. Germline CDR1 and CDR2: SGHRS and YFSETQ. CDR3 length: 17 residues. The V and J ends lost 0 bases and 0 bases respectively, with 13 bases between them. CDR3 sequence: CASSLVLGGSSYNEQFF. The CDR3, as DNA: TGCGCCAGCAGCTTGGTCCTTGGCGGCAGCTCCTACAATGAGCAGTTCTTC.

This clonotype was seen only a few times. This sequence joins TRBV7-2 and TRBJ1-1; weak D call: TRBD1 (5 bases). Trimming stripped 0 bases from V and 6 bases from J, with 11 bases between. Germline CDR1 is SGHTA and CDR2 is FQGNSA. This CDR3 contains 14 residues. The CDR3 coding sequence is TGTGCCAGCAGCTTAGCGCAGGGTACGGCTGAAGCTTTCTTT. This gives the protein CASSLAQGTAEAFF.

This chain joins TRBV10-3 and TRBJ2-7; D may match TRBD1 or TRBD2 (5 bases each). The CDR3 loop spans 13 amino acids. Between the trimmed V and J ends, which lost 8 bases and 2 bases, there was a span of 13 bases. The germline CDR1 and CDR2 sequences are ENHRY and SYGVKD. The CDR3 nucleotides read TGTGCCATCGGGGACGGGGCTGCCTACGAGCAGTACTTC. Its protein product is CAIGDGAAYEQYF.

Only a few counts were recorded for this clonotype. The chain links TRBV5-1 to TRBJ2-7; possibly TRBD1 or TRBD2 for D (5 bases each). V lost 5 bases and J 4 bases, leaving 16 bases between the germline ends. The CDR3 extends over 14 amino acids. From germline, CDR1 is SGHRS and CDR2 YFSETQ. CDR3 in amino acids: CASRGTAGEYEQYF. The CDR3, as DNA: TGCGCCAGCAGAGGGACCGCTGGGGAGTACGAGCAGTACTTC.

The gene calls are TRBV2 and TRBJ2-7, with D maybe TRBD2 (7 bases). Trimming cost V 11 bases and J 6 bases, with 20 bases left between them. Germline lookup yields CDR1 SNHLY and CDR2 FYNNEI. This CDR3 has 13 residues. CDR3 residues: CACRVGGLSEQYF. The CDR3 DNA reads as TGTGCCTGCCGGGTGGGGGGGCTGAGCGAGCAGTACTTC.

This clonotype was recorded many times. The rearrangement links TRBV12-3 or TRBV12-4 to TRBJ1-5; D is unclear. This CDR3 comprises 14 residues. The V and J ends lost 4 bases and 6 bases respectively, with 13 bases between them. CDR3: CASSSQEGSQPQHF. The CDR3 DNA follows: TGTGCCAGCAGTTCGCAGGAGGGCAGTCAGCCCCAGCATTTT.

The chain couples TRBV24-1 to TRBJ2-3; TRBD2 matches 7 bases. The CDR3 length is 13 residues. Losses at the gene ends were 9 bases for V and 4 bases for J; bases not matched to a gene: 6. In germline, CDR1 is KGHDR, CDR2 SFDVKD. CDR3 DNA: TGTGCCACCTCAGACAGCGGGGCAGATACGCAGTATTTT. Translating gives CATSDSGADTQYF.

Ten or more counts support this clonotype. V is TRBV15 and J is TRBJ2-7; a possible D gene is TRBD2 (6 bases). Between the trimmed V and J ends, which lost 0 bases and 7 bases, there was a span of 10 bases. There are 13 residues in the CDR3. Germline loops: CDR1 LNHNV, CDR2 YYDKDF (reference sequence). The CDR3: CATSRERRGEQYF. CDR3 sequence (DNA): TGTGCCACCAGCAGAGAGAGGAGGGGAGAGCAGTACTTC.